The next 26 T cell receptor beta chains were all read from a single sample in a study of cytomegalovirus exposure and HLA in healthy donors. 60 Vbeta and 13 Jbeta primers were used in PCR. Sequencing used immunoSEQ multiplex PCR; TCRdb keeps in-frame clones, though not all of them. The sample holds approximately 150,000 clones, just over 75% seen once. The specimen was PBMCs. These receptors came from a woman aged 30 to 39 in good health and CMV-seropositive.

J is TRBJ2-7 and V is TRBV7-9, with D perhaps matching TRBD1 (6 bases). The germline V gene encodes CDR1 SEHNR and CDR2 FQNEAQ (reference sequence). This CDR3 contains 13 residues. With 5 bases removed from V and 2 bases from J, the gap between germline ends came to 10 bases. In nucleotides, the CDR3 is TGTGCCAGCAGCCCACAGGGAACCTACGAGCAGTACTTC. The encoded protein is CASSPQGTYEQYF.

The V gene is TRBV29-1, the J gene TRBJ2-1; 11 bases agree with TRBD2. Looked up from germline, CDR1 is SQVTM and CDR2 is ANQGSEA. Trimming took 4 bases from V and 6 from J; bases not matched to a gene: 8. The CDR3 contains 15 residues. Here the CDR3 DNA reads TGCAGCGTTGCTACTAGCGGGAGCATCGCCAATGAGCAGTTCTTC. It is translated as CSVATSGSIANEQFF.

This clone was seen a few times. This chain uses TRBV18 with TRBJ1-2; TRBD1 matches at 7 bases. The CDR3 length is 15 residues. Germline CDR1 reads KGHSH; CDR2 reads LQKENI. The V and J ends lost 3 bases and 8 bases, in that order; junction bases with no gene match: 12. The CDR3 bases are TGTGCCAGCTCACCCCAACCGAAGGGGGCGGAGGGCTACACCTTC. This encodes CASSPQPKGAEGYTF.

The chain links TRBV5-1 to TRBJ2-6; D call uncertain. V shed 0 bases and J shed 0 bases, with 7 bases lying between them. Germline V lookup: CDR1 SGHRS, CDR2 YFSETQ. The CDR3 totals 16 residues. The CDR3 nucleotides are TGCGCCAGCAGCTTGGAAGCTTACTCTGGGGCCAACGTCCTGACTTTC. Translation: CASSLEAYSGANVLTF. Based on the CDR3 plus reference TRBV5-1 and TRBJ2-6, the full variable domain is KAGVTQTPRYLIKTRGQQVTLSCSPISGHRSVSWYQQTPGQGLQFLFEYFSETQRNKGNFPGRFSGRQFSNSRSEMNVSTLELGDSALYLCASSLEAYSGANVLTFGAGSRLTVL.

The rearrangement links TRBV5-1 to TRBJ1-4; 12 bases map to TRBD1. Trimming removed 4 bases from V and 8 bases from J; junction bases left unmatched: 9. The CDR3 extends over 16 amino acids. Germline CDR1 and CDR2: SGHRS and YFSETQ. The chain's CDR3 is CASSPVGTGGLEKLFF. The CDR3, as DNA: TGCGCCAGCAGCCCTGTCGGGACAGGGGGCTTGGAAAAACTGTTTTTT.

J is TRBJ2-3 and V is TRBV5-1; TRBD2 matches at 12 bases. J lost 3 bases, V lost 4 bases, and 9 bases had no gene match. The CDR3 is 17 residues long. Germline CDR1 reads SGHRS; CDR2 reads YFSETQ. CDR3 sequence: CASSLGSSGRGTDTQYF. In nucleotides, the CDR3 is TGCGCCAGCAGCCTGGGGTCTAGCGGGAGGGGAACAGATACGCAGTATTTT.

The chain uses TRBV21-1 and TRBJ2-2; the DNA was not compared with TRBD1, the D call given in the table. TRBV21-1 counts as a pseudogene. The CDR3 runs to 15 residues. For the CDR3, the DNA is TGTGCCAGCAGCAAGTCACAGGGATACACCGGGGAGCTGTTTTTT. Protein product: CASSKSQGYTGELFF.

The chain recombines TRBV28 with TRBJ2-1, with 11 positions matching TRBD2. The ends lost 6 bases at V and 9 bases at J; junction bases unmatched: 7. Looked up from germline, CDR1 is MDHEN and CDR2 is SYDVKM. The CDR3 sequence is 14 residues long. CDR3 loop: CASSQPGTSGEQFF. The DNA of the CDR3 is TGTGCCAGCAGCCAGCCGGGGACTAGCGGTGAGCAGTTCTTC.

The chain combines TRBV5-1 with TRBJ2-7; a weak D match, TRBD1 (6 bases). Trimming stripped 3 bases from V and 2 bases from J, with 12 bases between. Germline V gives CDR1 SGHRS, CDR2 YFSETQ. CDR3 size: 14 residues. The CDR3 here is CASSSQGDTYEQYF. In DNA, the CDR3 is TGCGCCAGCAGCTCACAGGGAGACACCTACGAGCAGTACTTC.

The chain is built from TRBV4-1 and TRBJ2-7; D possibly corresponds to TRBD2 (5 bases). The CDR3 is made up of 16 amino acids. V gave up 0 bases and J gave up 4 bases, with 16 bases separating them. CDR1 is MGHRA, CDR2 YSYEKL, per germline. CDR3 DNA sequence: TGCGCCAGCAGCCAAGAGCTAGCCGCCAATTCTTACGAGCAGTACTTC. Its protein is CASSQELAANSYEQYF.

This chain links TRBV28 with TRBJ1-2; D gene unclear. Between the trimmed V and J ends, which lost 1 base and 0 bases, there was a span of 6 bases. CDR1 and CDR2 (germline): MDHEN, SYDVKM. The CDR3 has 14 residues. The CDR3 is CASSLSTTNYGYTF. The CDR3 nucleotides read TGTGCCAGCAGTTTATCGACAACTAACTATGGCTACACCTTC.

V and J are TRBV19 and TRBJ2-3; 8 bases line up with TRBD1. The ends lost 6 bases at V and 3 bases at J; junction bases unmatched: 5. In germline, CDR1 is LNHDA, CDR2 SQIVND (reference sequence). There are 14 residues in the CDR3. The CDR3 sequence is CASSTGGWTDTQYF. The DNA for the CDR3 is TGTGCCAGTAGCACAGGGGGGTGGACAGATACGCAGTATTTT.

V usage is TRBV19 and J usage is TRBJ2-7, with a possible D match to TRBD1 (5 bases). The CDR3 is made up of 13 amino acids. Trimming removed 3 bases from V and 5 bases from J, with 11 bases in between. Germline loops: CDR1 LNHDA, CDR2 SQIVND (reference sequence). The CDR3 region has the DNA TGTGCCAGTAGTATTGCCAGGGCAAACGAGCAGTACTTC. It codes for CASSIARANEQYF.

This clone was found a few times. The V and J genes are TRBV19 and TRBJ2-5, with 13 positions matching TRBD2. CDR1 and CDR2 from the germline V gene are LNHDA and SQIVND (reference sequence). With V trimmed by 5 bases and J by 5 bases, 2 bases remained unmatched. There are 14 residues in the CDR3. The CDR3 DNA follows: TGTGCCAGTAGTTTGGGACTAGCGGGGGAGACCCAGTACTTC. Translated: CASSLGLAGETQYF.

In this sample, this clone turned up once. The chain has TRBV6-5 and TRBJ2-1; 9 bases align to TRBD2. CDR3 length: 12 amino acids. Germline CDR1 MNHEY, CDR2 SVGAGI. The V and J ends lost 6 bases and 10 bases, in that order; junction bases with no gene match: 4. Written as DNA, the CDR3 is TGTGCCAGCAGGCGGGGGGGTGGAGAGCAGTTCTTC. Its translation is CASRRGGGEQFF.

This chain uses TRBV30 with TRBJ1-4; D possibly corresponds to TRBD1 (6 bases). Germline-derived CDR1 and CDR2 are GTSNPN and SVGIG (reference sequence). Deletions cut 2 bases from V and 4 bases from J, with 20 bases between. This CDR3 is 17 amino acids long. The CDR3 loop is CAWSRYRAPGGNEKLFF. CDR3 bases: TGTGCCTGGAGTCGATACAGGGCCCCGGGGGGTAATGAAAAACTGTTTTTT.

This rearrangement joins TRBV5-1 to TRBJ2-1; 12 bases are a match to TRBD1. V dropped 3 bases and J dropped 10; count of bases not matched to a gene: 5. The CDR3 covers 14 residues. CDR1 and CDR2 (germline): SGHRS, YFSETQ. The CDR3 reads CASSSGQGAQEQFF. In nucleotides, the CDR3 is TGCGCCAGCAGCTCGGGACAGGGGGCCCAAGAGCAGTTCTTC. Complete variable domain (other parts from reference TRBV5-1 and TRBJ2-1): KAGVTQTPRYLIKTRGQQVTLSCSPISGHRSVSWYQQTPGQGLQFLFEYFSETQRNKGNFPGRFSGRQFSNSRSEMNVSTLELGDSALYLCASSSGQGAQEQFFGPGTRLTVL.

This clone has only a few counts. The chain links TRBV5-5 to TRBJ2-7; 7 bases are shared with TRBD2. The CDR3 has 12 amino acids. The germline V gene has CDR1 SGHKS and CDR2 YYEKEE (reference sequence). V was clipped by 3 bases and J by 3 bases; unmatched bases: 0. The CDR3 sequence: CASSWEGYEQYF. The CDR3, as DNA: TGTGCCAGCAGCTGGGAGGGCTACGAGCAGTACTTC.

This clone was picked up one time. The chain combines TRBV5-1 with TRBJ1-3; possible D gene TRBD1, 6 bases. The CDR3 is 16 amino acids. The V end was cut by 5 bases, the J end by 0 bases, with 15 bases between. CDR1 SGHRS and CDR2 YFSETQ come from the germline V gene. The CDR3 sequence: CASSFSSGDSGNTIYF. The CDR3 DNA reads TGCGCCAGCAGTTTTTCCTCAGGGGACTCTGGAAACACCATATATTTT.

This chain joins TRBV28 and TRBJ2-1; possible D gene TRBD1, 6 bases. Trimming pared 3 bases from V and 1 base from J, leaving 7 bases between. The germline CDR1 and CDR2 sequences are MDHEN and SYDVKM. The CDR3 is made up of 14 amino acids. Written as DNA, the CDR3 is TGTGCCAGCAGTTTCAGGGGTTCCTACAATGAGCAGTTCTTC. Protein: CASSFRGSYNEQFF.

The table lists this clone with a few counts. The gene calls are TRBV5-6 and TRBJ2-7, with D perhaps matching TRBD2 (7 bases). V was shortened by 6 bases and J by 5 bases, with 21 bases between the two germline ends. The CDR3 extends over 15 amino acids. Looked up from germline, CDR1 is SGHDT and CDR2 is YYEEEE. The CDR3 protein is CASNPGAGAAHEQYF. The CDR3 DNA reads TGTGCCAGCAACCCGGGGGCGGGAGCGGCCCACGAGCAGTACTTC.

This clone was observed a handful of times. The CDR3 DNA reads TGTGCCAGCAGCTTAGCGGTAGAGCAGTACTTC. Its translation is CASSLAVEQYF. The chain has TRBV11-2 and TRBJ2-7; D is uncertain. The CDR3 spans 11 residues. V lost 1 base and J lost 7, with 5 bases in between. Germline CDR1 reads SGHAT; CDR2 reads FQNNGV.

The rearrangement joins TRBV20-1 to TRBJ1-3; D is uncertain. The CDR3 extends over 11 amino acids. Per germline, CDR1 DFQATT and CDR2 SNEGSKA (reference sequence). V was cut by 6 bases and J by 3 bases, with 6 bases left in between. This CDR3 reads CSARLGNTIYF. The DNA of the CDR3 is TGCAGTGCCAGACTTGGAAACACCATATATTTT.

The CDR3 nucleotides read TGCGCCAGCAGTGACCAGCGGTACACCTACGAGCAGTACTTC. It encodes CASSDQRYTYEQYF. This chain joins TRBV10-1 and TRBJ2-7; TRBD2 might be the D (5 bases). The CDR3 contains 14 residues. Trimming took 3 bases from V and 2 from J, leaving 11 bases between them. Germline-derived CDR1 and CDR2 are WNHNN and SYGVQD (reference sequence).

The J gene is TRBJ2-5, the V gene TRBV5-1, with 7 nucleotides matching TRBD2. The J segment lost 3 bases and the V segment lost 0 bases, leaving 5 bases of the junction unmatched. Looked up from germline, CDR1 is SGHRS and CDR2 is YFSETQ. This CDR3 spans 15 amino acids. The CDR3, as DNA: TGCGCCAGCAGCTTGGGGGCTAGCGGCGAAGAGACCCAGTACTTC. Translated: CASSLGASGEETQYF.

The chain couples TRBV28 to TRBJ1-2; D is unclear. Trimming removed 0 bases at V and 2 bases at J, with 4 bases between. The CDR3 consists of 13 residues. Germline V gene lookup returns CDR1 MDHEN and CDR2 SYDVKM. The CDR3 DNA reads TGTGCCAGCAGTTTATGGCAGAACTATGGCTACACCTTC. This gives the protein CASSLWQNYGYTF.